These 22 T cell receptor beta chains came from one sample sequenced in a study of CD8 T cells in Susac syndrome. RNA, at 0.5 to 1 ug, was reverse transcribed with random hexamers. TCRdb redid the calling of the immunoSEQ multiplex PCR reads with MiXCR, one entry per CDR3 protein. The profile shows around 150,000 distinct CDR3 sequences, 85% to 95% of them singletons. The sequenced sample consisted of CD4+ T cells from PBMCs. The source is a human donor with multiple sclerosis.

CDR3 in amino acids: CASRAGGKNSPLHF. CDR3 DNA sequence: TGTGCCAGCAGGGCAGGGGGGAAGAATTCACCCCTCCACTTT. The genes are TRBV28 and TRBJ1-6; 7 bases map to TRBD1. Losses at the gene ends were 6 bases for V and 7 bases for J; bases not matched to a gene: 6. The germline CDR1 and CDR2 sequences are MDHEN and SYDVKM. This CDR3 region has 14 residues.

The gene calls are TRBV7-2 and TRBJ2-5; 10 positions agree with TRBD2. There are 14 residues in the CDR3. The V gene end was trimmed by 5 bases and the J gene end by 5 bases; junction bases not matched to a gene: 5. Germline V gene data show CDR1 as SGHTA and CDR2 as FQGNSA. The CDR3 region has the DNA TGTGCCAGCAGCCGGACTAGCGGTTTCGAGACCCAGTACTTC. Translating it yields CASSRTSGFETQYF.

V gene TRBV3-1 combines with J gene TRBJ2-7, with TRBD1 identical over 10 bases. This CDR3 has 14 amino acids. Germline CDR1 reads LGHDT; CDR2 reads YNNKEL (reference sequence). The trim removed 3 bases at V and 6 bases at J, leaving 5 bases unmatched. CDR3 amino acids: CASSHPGQGREQYF. The CDR3 DNA follows: TGTGCCAGCAGCCACCCGGGACAGGGGCGCGAGCAGTACTTC.

V is TRBV27 and J is TRBJ2-2, with 7 bases aligning to TRBD1. Germline assignment: CDR1 MNHEY and CDR2 SMNVEV (reference sequence). V dropped 6 bases and J dropped 1; count of bases not matched to a gene: 14. The CDR3 covers 18 residues. The CDR3: CASSPSLIRQGNTGELFF. In DNA, the CDR3 is TGTGCCAGCAGCCCTTCTCTTATCAGACAGGGGAACACCGGGGAGCTGTTTTTT.

This sequence joins TRBV27 and TRBJ2-7, with TRBD2 as a possible D gene (6 bases). Between the trimmed V and J ends, which lost 3 bases and 3 bases, there was a span of 9 bases. CDR1 and CDR2 from the germline V gene are MNHEY and SMNVEV (reference sequence). This CDR3 has 13 residues. CDR3 protein: CASSFGTRYEQYF. CDR3 nucleotides: TGTGCCAGCAGTTTCGGGACTCGCTACGAGCAGTACTTC.

CDR3 bases: TGCAGTGCTAGAGCCCTCCAGGGGGTCGGAGCCAAAAACATTCAGTACTTC. Translating it yields CSARALQGVGAKNIQYF. This rearrangement joins TRBV20-1 to TRBJ2-4; TRBD1 aligns across 7 bases. Looked up from germline, CDR1 is DFQATT and CDR2 is SNEGSKA (reference sequence). CDR3 size: 17 residues. Germline trimming cut 1 base from V and 0 bases from J; bases unmatched to any gene: 9.

The rearrangement joins TRBV12-3 or TRBV12-4 to TRBJ1-2; D uncertain. V was cut by 2 bases and J by 0 bases, with 7 bases left in between. The CDR3 contains 14 residues. CDR3 nucleotide sequence: TGTGCCAGCAGTTTAACCTTAACTAACTATGGCTACACCTTC. This translates into CASSLTLTNYGYTF.

The V call is TRBV28, the J call TRBJ2-1, with D unclear. The V and J ends lost 5 bases and 3 bases respectively, with 14 bases between them. Germline CDR1 reads MDHEN; CDR2 reads SYDVKM. The CDR3 loop spans 15 amino acids. The CDR3 sequence: CASSPLLLNYNEQFF. The CDR3 nucleotides read TGTGCCAGCAGTCCCCTACTCCTCAACTACAATGAGCAGTTCTTC.

This chain uses TRBV4-3 with TRBJ1-4; no reliable D call. V lost 1 base and J 3 bases, leaving 12 bases between the germline ends. Germline assignment: CDR1 LGHNA and CDR2 YSLEER. The CDR3 is made up of 16 amino acids. The CDR3 DNA is TGCGCCAGCAGCCAAGCCGTCCTGCAAGCTAATGAAAAACTGTTTTTT. Amino acids: CASSQAVLQANEKLFF.

The V and J genes are TRBV12-3 or TRBV12-4 and TRBJ1-5, with a tentative D call TRBD1 (6 bases). V lost 3 bases and J lost 7, with 13 bases in between. The CDR3 has 14 residues. Here the CDR3 DNA reads TGTGCCAGCAGTTTGGGGGGGGCACGGCAGCCCCAGCATTTT. Protein sequence: CASSLGGARQPQHF.

J is TRBJ2-3 and V is TRBV6-1, with 11 nucleotides matching TRBD1. V lost 4 bases, J lost 6 bases, and 12 bases stayed unmatched. The length of the CDR3 is 17 residues. Per germline, CDR1 MNHNS and CDR2 SASEGT. CDR3 residues: CASSGRDRGYGPDTQYF. The CDR3, as DNA: TGTGCCAGCAGTGGGAGGGACAGGGGGTACGGGCCCGATACGCAGTATTTT.

V usage is TRBV24-1 and J usage is TRBJ1-4; a possible D gene is TRBD1 (5 bases). Germline V gives CDR1 KGHDR, CDR2 SFDVKD. The CDR3 length is 16 residues. Trimming took 2 bases from V and 5 from J, leaving 14 bases between them. The CDR3 reads CATSDWTAGRNEKLFF. The CDR3 nucleotides are TGTGCCACCAGTGATTGGACGGCAGGGCGGAATGAAAAACTGTTTTTT.

The chain uses TRBV13 and TRBJ1-1, with D tentatively TRBD1 (6 bases). Trimming stripped 2 bases from V and 3 bases from J, with 7 bases between. CDR1 is PRHDT and CDR2 is FYEKMQ in the germline V gene (reference sequence). The CDR3 runs 13 residues. This CDR3 reads CASSLNRDTEAFF. DNA for the CDR3: TGTGCCAGCAGCTTAAACAGGGACACTGAAGCTTTCTTT.

Remarks on this clonotype: The junction and the germline gene differ at one end; a read error may be behind it. This chain connects TRBV28 to TRBJ1-2; D gene ambiguous. The CDR3 has 12 residues. Germline V gene data show CDR1 as MDHEN and CDR2 as SYDVKM. The CDR3 loop is CASSPMQYLSDF. In DNA form, the CDR3 reads TGTGCCAGCAGTCCCATGCAATACCTCTCCGACTTC.

CDR3 amino acids: CATSDNSGQGFAYGYTF. The CDR3 bases are TGTGCCACCAGTGATAACTCGGGACAGGGTTTCGCCTATGGCTACACCTTC. The rearrangement links TRBV24-1 to TRBJ1-2; 9 bases align to TRBD1. Looked up from germline, CDR1 is KGHDR and CDR2 is SFDVKD. This CDR3 contains 17 residues. V lost 3 bases, J lost 4 bases, and 11 bases stayed unmatched.

V usage is TRBV9 and J usage is TRBJ2-3; a weak D match, TRBD2 (7 bases). V was pared by 3 bases and J by 2 bases, with 13 bases between. The CDR3 extends over 15 amino acids. Germline loops: CDR1 SGDLS, CDR2 YYNGEE. Here the CDR3 reads CASSARGGNTDTQYF. For the CDR3, the DNA is TGTGCCAGCAGCGCAAGGGGGGGTAACACAGATACGCAGTATTTT.

This clonotype came up once. J is TRBJ1-2 and V is TRBV15; TRBD1 aligns across 8 bases. The CDR3 totals 13 residues. Germline V gene lookup returns CDR1 LNHNV and CDR2 YYDKDF (reference sequence). V lost 6 bases, J lost 6 bases, and 6 bases stayed unmatched. CDR3 protein: CATRKDRDHGYTF. The DNA of the CDR3 is TGTGCCACCAGGAAGGACAGGGACCATGGCTACACCTTC.

CDR3 sequence: CASTYRGLNYGYTF. CDR3 nucleotides: TGTGCCAGCACCTACAGGGGGCTGAACTATGGCTACACCTTC. The chain links TRBV2 to TRBJ1-2; TRBD1 aligns across 9 bases. J was trimmed by 2 bases and V by 7 bases; bases with no gene match: 5. This CDR3 comprises 14 residues. Germline CDR1 is SNHLY and CDR2 is FYNNEI.

The rearrangement uses TRBV28 and TRBJ1-5; D not resolved. Trimming pared 2 bases from V and 1 base from J, leaving 12 bases between. Per germline, CDR1 MDHEN and CDR2 SYDVKM. There are 16 residues in the CDR3. CDR3 bases: TGTGCCAGCAGTTTACAATGGGGTAGGAGCAATCAGCCCCAGCATTTT. Translated: CASSLQWGRSNQPQHF.

The chain uses TRBV29-1 and TRBJ2-2; no clear D gene. Germline loops: CDR1 SQVTM, CDR2 ANQGSEA. The CDR3 has 11 amino acids. V dropped 7 bases and J dropped 4 bases, with 7 bases sitting between them. The CDR3 loop is CSASITGELFF. CDR3 DNA sequence: TGCAGCGCCTCGATCACCGGGGAGCTGTTTTTT.

J is TRBJ1-4 and V is TRBV30; 9 positions match TRBD1. The germline V gene encodes CDR1 GTSNPN and CDR2 SVGIG (reference sequence). The V segment lost 4 bases and the J segment 8 bases; nucleotides outside the gene matches: 5. CDR3 length: 13 amino acids. CDR3 DNA: TGTGCCTGGAAGGGACAGGGTTGGGAAAAACTGTTTTTT. Its protein product is CAWKGQGWEKLFF.

The genes are TRBV3-1 and TRBJ1-2; D uncertain. The germline V gene has CDR1 LGHDT and CDR2 YNNKEL (reference sequence). V lost 1 base to trimming and J lost 7 bases, with 7 bases between them. This CDR3 spans 12 amino acids. CDR3 sequence reads: CASSQGPLGYTF. The CDR3 DNA reads as TGTGCCAGCAGCCAAGGTCCTCTTGGCTACACCTTC.